This T cell receptor (beta chain) was sequenced in a study of radiation and T cells in renal cell carcinoma. Sequencing was performed with immunoSEQ multiplex PCR; in TCRdb, only in-frame clones are kept and a portion is missing. Of 150,000 or so clones listed, roughly nine tenths were seen once; the top ten hold about 4.3%. The CDR3 totals 13 residues. Between the trimmed V and J ends, which lost 2 bases and 2 bases, there was a span of 7 bases. Germline V gene lookup returns CDR1 MNHEY and CDR2 SMNVEV (reference sequence). The time point denotes: baseline pretreatment blood. Treatment: 15 Gy SBRT to primary tumor, nephrectomy 4 weeks later. Serial blood draws occurred at baseline and 2 and 4 weeks post-SBRT. Clear cell pathology was present in this patient's renal cell carcinoma.

This chain joins TRBV27 and TRBJ2-7; perhaps TRBD1 as D (6 bases). The specimen comprised blood, sampled from a patient whose treatment included radiotherapy and nephrectomy. The sequence was obtained from a woman aged 70-85 years with renal cell carcinoma. The chain's CDR3 is CASSLQGPYEQYF. DNA for the CDR3: TGTGCCAGCAGTTTACAGGGGCCCTACGAGCAGTACTTC.